This TCR beta chain was observed in a study of blood T cell repertoires in COVID-19. Turning to the study itself: In each case, the material was cDNA or gDNA derived from T cells, B-cell-depleted T cells, or PBMCs.

Authors' processing steps: The assay estimated nucleated cells by amplifying reference gene primers. Sequencing used immunoSEQ multiplex PCR; TCRdb keeps in-frame clones, though not all of them. Clone size and V and J calls were adopted from that table, with D and trimming inferred from the DNA. The data show around 250,000 clones, around nine tenths seen once. Germline V lookup: CDR1 SGHRS, CDR2 YFSETQ. V trimming: 4 bases; J trimming: 1 base; junction bases outside the gene matches: 4. CDR3 length: 15 residues. The TCR originated in a woman in her 70s with active or convalescent COVID-19. The genes are TRBV5-1 and TRBJ2-2, with 7 positions matching TRBD1. The sequenced sample consisted of peripheral blood. CDR3 in DNA: TGCGCCAGCAGCCGGACAGGAATGAACACCGGGGAGCTGTTTTTT. Translated: CASSRTGMNTGELFF.